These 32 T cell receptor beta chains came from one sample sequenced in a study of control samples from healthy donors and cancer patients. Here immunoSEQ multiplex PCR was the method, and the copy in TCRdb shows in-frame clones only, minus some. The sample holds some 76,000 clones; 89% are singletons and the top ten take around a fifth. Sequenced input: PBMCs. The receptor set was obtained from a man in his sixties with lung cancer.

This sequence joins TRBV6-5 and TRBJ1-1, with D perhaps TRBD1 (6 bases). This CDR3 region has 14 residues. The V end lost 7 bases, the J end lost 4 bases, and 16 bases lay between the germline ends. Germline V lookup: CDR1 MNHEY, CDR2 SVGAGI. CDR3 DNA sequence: TGTGCCAGCATCTCAGGACAGCCCTTCACTGAAGCTTTCTTT. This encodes CASISGQPFTEAFF.

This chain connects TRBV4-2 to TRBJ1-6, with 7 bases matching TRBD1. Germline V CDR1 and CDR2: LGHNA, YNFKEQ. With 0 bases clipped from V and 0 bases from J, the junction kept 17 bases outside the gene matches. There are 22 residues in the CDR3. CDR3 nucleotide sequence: TGTGCCAGCAGCCAAGATCGGGGGGACAGCAACAGACTGAGCTCCTATAATTCACCCCTCCACTTT. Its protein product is CASSQDRGDSNRLSSYNSPLHF.

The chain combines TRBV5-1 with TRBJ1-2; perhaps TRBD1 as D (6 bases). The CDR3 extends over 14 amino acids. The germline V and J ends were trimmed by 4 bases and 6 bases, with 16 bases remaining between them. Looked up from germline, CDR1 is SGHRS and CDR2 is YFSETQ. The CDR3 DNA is TGCGCCAGCAGCATCTCACAGGGTAGGGATGGCTACACCTTC. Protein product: CASSISQGRDGYTF.

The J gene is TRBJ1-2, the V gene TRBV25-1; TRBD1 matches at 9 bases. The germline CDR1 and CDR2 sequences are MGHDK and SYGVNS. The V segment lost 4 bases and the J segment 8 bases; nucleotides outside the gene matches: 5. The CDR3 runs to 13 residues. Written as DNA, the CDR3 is TGTGCCAGCAGTGTCGGGACAGGGTACGGCTACACCTTC. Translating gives CASSVGTGYGYTF.

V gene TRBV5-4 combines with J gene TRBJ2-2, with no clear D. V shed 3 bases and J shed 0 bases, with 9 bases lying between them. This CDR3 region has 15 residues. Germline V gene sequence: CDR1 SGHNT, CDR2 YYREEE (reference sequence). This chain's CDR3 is CASSSQVANTGELFF. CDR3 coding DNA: TGTGCCAGCAGCTCCCAGGTGGCGAACACCGGGGAGCTGTTTTTT.

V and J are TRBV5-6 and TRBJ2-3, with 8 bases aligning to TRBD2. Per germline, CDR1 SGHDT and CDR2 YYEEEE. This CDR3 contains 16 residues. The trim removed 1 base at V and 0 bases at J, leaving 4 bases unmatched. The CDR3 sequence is CASSLSQRGSTDTQYF. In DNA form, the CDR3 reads TGTGCCAGCAGCTTGAGCCAGCGGGGGAGCACAGATACGCAGTATTTT.

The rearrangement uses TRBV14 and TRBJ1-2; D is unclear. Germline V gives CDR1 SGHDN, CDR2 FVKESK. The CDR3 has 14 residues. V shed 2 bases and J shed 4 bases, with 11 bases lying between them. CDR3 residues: CASSQLGSAYGYTF. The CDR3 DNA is TGTGCCAGCAGCCAACTGGGCAGCGCCTATGGCTACACCTTC.

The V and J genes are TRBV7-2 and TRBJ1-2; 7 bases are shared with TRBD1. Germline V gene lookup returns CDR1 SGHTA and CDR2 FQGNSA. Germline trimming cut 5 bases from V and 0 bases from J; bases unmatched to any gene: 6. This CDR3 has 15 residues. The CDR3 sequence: CASSLGGAANYGYTF. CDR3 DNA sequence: TGTGCCAGCAGCCTAGGGGGCGCGGCTAACTATGGCTACACCTTC.

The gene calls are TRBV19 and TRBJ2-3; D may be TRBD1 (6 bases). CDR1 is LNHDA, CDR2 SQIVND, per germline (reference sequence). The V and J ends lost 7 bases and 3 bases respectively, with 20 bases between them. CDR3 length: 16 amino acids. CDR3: CASTWGQGKGTDTQYF. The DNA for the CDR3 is TGTGCCAGTACTTGGGGGCAGGGGAAGGGGACAGATACGCAGTATTTT.

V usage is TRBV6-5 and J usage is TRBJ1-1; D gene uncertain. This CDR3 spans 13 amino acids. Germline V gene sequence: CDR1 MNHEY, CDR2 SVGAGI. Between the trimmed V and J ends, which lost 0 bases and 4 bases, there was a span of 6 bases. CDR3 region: CASSYSMLTEAFF. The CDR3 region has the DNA TGTGCCAGCAGTTACTCGATGCTCACTGAAGCTTTCTTT.

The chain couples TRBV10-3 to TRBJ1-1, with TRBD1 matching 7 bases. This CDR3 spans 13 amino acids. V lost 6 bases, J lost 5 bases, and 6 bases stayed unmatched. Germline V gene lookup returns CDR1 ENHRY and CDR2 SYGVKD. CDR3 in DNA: TGTGCCATCAGCCGACAGGGAATGACTGAAGCTTTCTTT. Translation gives CAISRQGMTEAFF.

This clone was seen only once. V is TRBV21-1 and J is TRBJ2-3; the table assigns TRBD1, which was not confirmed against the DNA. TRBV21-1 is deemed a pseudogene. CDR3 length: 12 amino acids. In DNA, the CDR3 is TGTGCCAGCAAGGCTTCGGACAGTTTATTGCATTTT. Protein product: CASKASDSLLHF.

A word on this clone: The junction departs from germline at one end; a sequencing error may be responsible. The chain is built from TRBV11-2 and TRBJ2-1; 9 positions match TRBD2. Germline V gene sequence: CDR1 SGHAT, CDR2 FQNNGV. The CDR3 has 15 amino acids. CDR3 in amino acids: CASNLAGLANNEQFF. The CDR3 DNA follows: TGTGCCAGCAACTTAGCGGGACTAGCCAACAATGAGCAGTTCTTC.

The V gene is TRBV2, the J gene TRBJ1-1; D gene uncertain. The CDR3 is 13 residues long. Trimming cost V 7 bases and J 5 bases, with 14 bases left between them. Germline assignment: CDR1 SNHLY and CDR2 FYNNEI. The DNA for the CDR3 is TGTGCCAGCATTGCAGGTGAAGAAACTGAAGCTTTCTTT. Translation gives CASIAGEETEAFF.

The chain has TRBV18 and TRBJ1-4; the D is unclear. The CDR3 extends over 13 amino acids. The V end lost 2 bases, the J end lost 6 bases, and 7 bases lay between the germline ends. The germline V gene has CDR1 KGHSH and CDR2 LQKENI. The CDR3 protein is CASSPSRDEKLFF. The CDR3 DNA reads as TGTGCCAGCTCACCATCGCGGGATGAAAAACTGTTTTTT.

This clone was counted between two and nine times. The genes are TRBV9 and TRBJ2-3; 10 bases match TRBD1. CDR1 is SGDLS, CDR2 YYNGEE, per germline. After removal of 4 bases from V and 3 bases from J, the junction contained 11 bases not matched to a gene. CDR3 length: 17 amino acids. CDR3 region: CASSRRQGAVGTDTQYF. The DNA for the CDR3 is TGTGCCAGCAGCAGGCGACAGGGGGCAGTGGGGACAGATACGCAGTATTTT.

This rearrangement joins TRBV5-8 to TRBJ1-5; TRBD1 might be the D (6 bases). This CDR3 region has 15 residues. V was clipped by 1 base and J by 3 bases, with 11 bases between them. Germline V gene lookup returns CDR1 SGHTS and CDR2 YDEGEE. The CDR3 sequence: CASSLHRDYNQPQHF. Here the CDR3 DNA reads TGTGCCAGCAGCTTGCACAGGGACTACAATCAGCCCCAGCATTTT.

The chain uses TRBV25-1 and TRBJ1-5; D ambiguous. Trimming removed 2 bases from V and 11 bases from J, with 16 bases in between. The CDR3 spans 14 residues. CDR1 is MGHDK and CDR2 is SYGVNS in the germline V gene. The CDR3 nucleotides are TGTGCCAGCAGTGAACCGTTAGAGTCAGCGGCCCAGCATTTT. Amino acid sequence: CASSEPLESAAQHF.

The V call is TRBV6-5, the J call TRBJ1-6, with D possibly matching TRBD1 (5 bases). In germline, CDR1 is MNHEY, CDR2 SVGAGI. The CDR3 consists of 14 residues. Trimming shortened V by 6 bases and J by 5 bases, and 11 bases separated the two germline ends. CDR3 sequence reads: CASRGTGDNSPLHF. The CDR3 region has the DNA TGTGCCAGCAGAGGGACGGGGGATAATTCACCCCTCCACTTT.

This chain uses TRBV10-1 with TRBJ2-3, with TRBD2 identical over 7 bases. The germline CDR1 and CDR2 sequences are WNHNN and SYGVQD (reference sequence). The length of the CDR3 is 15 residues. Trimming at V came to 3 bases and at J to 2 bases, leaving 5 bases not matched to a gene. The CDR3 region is CASSDVGGITDTQYF. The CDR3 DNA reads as TGCGCCAGCAGTGATGTGGGGGGGATCACAGATACGCAGTATTTT.

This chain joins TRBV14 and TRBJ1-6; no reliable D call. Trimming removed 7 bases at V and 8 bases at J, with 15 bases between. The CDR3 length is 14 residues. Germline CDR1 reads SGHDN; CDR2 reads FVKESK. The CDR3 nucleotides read TGTGCCAGCAAGGAGGGTGGGATATATTCACCCCTCCACTTT. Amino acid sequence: CASKEGGIYSPLHF.

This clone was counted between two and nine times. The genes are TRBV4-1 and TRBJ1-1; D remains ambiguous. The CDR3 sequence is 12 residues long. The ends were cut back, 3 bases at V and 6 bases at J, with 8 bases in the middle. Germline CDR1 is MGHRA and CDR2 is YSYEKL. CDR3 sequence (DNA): TGCGCCAGCAGCCACGACGGGCCTGAAGCTTTCTTT. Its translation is CASSHDGPEAFF.

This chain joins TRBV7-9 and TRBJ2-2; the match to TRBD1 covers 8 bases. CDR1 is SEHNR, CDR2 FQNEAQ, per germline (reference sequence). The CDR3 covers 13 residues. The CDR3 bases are TGTGTATTCGAAGGACAGGGACCCGGGGAGCTGTTTTTT. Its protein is CVFEGQGPGELFF.

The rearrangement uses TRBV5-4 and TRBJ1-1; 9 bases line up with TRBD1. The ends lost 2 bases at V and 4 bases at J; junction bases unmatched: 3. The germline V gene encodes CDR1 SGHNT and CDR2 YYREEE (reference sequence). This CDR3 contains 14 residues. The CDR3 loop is CASSLQGAGTEAFF. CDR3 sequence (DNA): TGTGCCAGCAGCTTACAGGGGGCAGGCACTGAAGCTTTCTTT.

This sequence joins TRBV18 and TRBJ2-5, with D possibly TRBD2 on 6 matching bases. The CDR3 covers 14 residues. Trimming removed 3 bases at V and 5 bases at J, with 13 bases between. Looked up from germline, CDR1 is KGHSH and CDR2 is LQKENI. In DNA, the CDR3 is TGTGCCAGCTCACCTTCTAGCGTCGGTGAGACCCAGTACTTC. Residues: CASSPSSVGETQYF.

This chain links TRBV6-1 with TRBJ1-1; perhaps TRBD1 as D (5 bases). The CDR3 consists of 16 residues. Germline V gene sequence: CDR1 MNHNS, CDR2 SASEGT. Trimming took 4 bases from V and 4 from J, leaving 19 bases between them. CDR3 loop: CASSGGAGRRVTEAFF. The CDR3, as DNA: TGTGCCAGCAGTGGTGGGGCAGGTCGGCGTGTCACTGAAGCTTTCTTT.

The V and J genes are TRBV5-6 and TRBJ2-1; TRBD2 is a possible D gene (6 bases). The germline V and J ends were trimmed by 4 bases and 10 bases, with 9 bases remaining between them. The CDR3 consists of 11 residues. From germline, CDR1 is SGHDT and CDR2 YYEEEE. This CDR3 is CASSLGGEQFF. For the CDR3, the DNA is TGTGCCAGCAGCCTTGGAGGGGAGCAGTTCTTC. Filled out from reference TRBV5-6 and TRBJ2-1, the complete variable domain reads DAGVTQSPTHLIKTRGQQVTLRCSPKSGHDTVSWYQQALGQGPQFIFQYYEEEERQRGNFPDRFSGHQFPNYSSELNVNALLLGDSALYLCASSLGGEQFFGPGTRLTVL.

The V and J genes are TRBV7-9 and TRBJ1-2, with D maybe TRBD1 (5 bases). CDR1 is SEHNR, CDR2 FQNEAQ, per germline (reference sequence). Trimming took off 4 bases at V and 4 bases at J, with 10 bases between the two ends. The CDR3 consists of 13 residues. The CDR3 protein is CASSWAGSYGYTF. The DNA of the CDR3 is TGTGCCAGCAGCTGGGCAGGGAGCTATGGCTACACCTTC.

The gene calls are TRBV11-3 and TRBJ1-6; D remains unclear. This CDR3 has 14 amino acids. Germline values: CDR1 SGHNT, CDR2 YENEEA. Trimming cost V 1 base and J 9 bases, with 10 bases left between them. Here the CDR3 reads CASSLGQAGSPLHF. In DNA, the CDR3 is TGTGCCAGCAGCTTAGGACAAGCGGGTTCACCCCTCCACTTT.

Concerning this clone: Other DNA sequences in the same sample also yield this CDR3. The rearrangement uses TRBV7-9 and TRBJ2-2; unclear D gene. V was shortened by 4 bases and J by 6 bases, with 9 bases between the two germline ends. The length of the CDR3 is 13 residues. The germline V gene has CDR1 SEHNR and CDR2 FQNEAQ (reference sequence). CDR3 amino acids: CASSSSGAGELFF. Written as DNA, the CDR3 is TGTGCCAGCAGCTCCTCGGGCGCCGGGGAGCTGTTTTTT.

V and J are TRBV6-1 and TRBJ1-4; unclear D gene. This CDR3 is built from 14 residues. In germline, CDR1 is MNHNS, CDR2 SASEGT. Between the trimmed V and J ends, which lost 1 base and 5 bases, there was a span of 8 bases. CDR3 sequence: CASSEGVFNEKLFF. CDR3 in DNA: TGTGCCAGCAGTGAAGGAGTCTTCAATGAAAAACTGTTTTTT.

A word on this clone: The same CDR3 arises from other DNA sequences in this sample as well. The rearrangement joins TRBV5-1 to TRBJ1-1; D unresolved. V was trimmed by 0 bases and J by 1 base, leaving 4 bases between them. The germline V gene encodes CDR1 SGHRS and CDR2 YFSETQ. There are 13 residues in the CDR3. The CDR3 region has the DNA TGCGCCAGCAGCTTGGCGGGGAACACTGAAGCTTTCTTT. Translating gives CASSLAGNTEAFF.